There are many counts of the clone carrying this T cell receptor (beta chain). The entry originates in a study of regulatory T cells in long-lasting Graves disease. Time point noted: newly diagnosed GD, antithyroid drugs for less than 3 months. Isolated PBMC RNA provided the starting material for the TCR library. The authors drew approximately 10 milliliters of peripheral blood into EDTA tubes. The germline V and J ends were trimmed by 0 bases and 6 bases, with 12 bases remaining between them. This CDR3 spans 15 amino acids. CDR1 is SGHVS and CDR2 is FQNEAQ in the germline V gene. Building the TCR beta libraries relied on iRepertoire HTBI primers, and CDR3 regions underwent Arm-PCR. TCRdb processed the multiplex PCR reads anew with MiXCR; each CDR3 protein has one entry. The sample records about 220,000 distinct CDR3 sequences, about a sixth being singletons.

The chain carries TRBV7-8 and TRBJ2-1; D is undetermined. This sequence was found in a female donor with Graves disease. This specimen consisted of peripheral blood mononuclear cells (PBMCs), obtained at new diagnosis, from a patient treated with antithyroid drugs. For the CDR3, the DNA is TGTGCCAGCAGCTTAGCGCACTACTACCGCAATGAGCAGTTCTTC. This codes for CASSLAHYYRNEQFF.